This TCR beta chain comes out of a study of blood T cell repertoires in COVID-19. The germline V gene has CDR1 SNHLY and CDR2 FYNNEI. The V end lost 9 bases, the J end lost 4 bases, and 21 bases lay between the germline ends. This CDR3 is 16 amino acids long. Generated by immunoSEQ multiplex PCR, the TCRdb table keeps only in-frame clones and is missing some. The data show about 89,000 clones, with about 80% seen just once and under 50% held by the top ten. V and J are TRBV2 and TRBJ2-2; TRBD1 is a possible D gene (5 bases). The sequence came from a human donor in a cohort sampled during active COVID-19. The sequenced material came from peripheral blood. CDR3 sequence: CASQKQVDDITGELFF. Here the CDR3 DNA reads TGTGCCAGTCAAAAACAGGTAGACGATATCACCGGGGAGCTGTTTTTT.